The rows below give T cell receptor beta chains drawn from one sample of a study of blood T cell repertoires in COVID-19. The data were produced by immunoSEQ multiplex PCR, yet TCRdb's version contains in-frame clones alone and is incomplete. The sample includes a few hundred thousand clones, roughly 86% of them seen just once. Sequencing input: PBMCs or T cells enriched from blood (not recorded which). These receptors all come from a woman between 45 and 60 years old who had been exposed to COVID-19. Each CDR3 is given with its conserved first and last residue. Each record gives: clone size, D gene, CDR3 length, V gene, CDR3 protein. A D gene is named only where the DNA matches it firmly. Clone size is not always given. Where it is, it says once, few, many or a class for expanded clones.

- | TRBD1 | 15 | TRBV5-5 | CASSEADRVVGELFF
- | TRBD1 | 15 | TRBV6-5 | CASRTSLRDSYEQYF
- | TRBD1 | 14 | TRBV27 | CASSPGDSNYEQYF
- | - | 14 | TRBV5-1 | CASSLYTETGELFF
- | TRBD2 | 15 | TRBV7-9 | CASSVVGGIYNEQFF
- | - | 14 | TRBV4-2 | CASSGQGNYNEQFF
- | TRBD2 | 15 | TRBV18 | CASSLTAGEEDTQYF
- | TRBD1 | 14 | TRBV28 | CASRTGGGNQPQHF
- | - | 12 | TRBV7-2 | CASSIYSYEQYF
- | - | 16 | TRBV7-9 | CASRIRGQLNTGELFF
once | - | 12 | TRBV12-3/TRBV12-4 | CASSLSGNTIYF
- | - | 15 | TRBV5-4 | CASSLDHPDNSPLHF
- | - | 12 | TRBV6-1 | CASSEGATEAFF
- | - | 15 | TRBV7-9 | CASSSTGPYGGELFF
- | TRBD1 | 14 | TRBV11-2 | CASSPPGQYNEQFF
once | - | 11 | TRBV6-5 | CAIRSLYGYTF
few | TRBD1 | 14 | TRBV19 | CASSMAGQGAEAFF
- | - | 15 | TRBV7-9 | CASSSHQDSNEKLFF
once | TRBD2 | 13 | TRBV2 | CASSKGTINEQFF
- | - | 14 | TRBV30 | CAWSPASRSYEQYF
- | - | 15 | TRBV5-1 | CASSRGTDTYNEQFF
- | - | 13 | TRBV20-1 | CSASGGGPYEQYF
- | - | 12 | TRBV7-9 | CASSLWNRPFTF
- | TRBD1 | 16 | TRBV5-1 | CASSSSYRGSDYGYTF
- | - | 14 | TRBV19 | CASSIDRGNYEQYF
- | TRBD2 | 17 | TRBV4-1 | CASSPGLAGRTTYEQYF
- | TRBD1 | 16 | TRBV6-5 | CASSYSKGATDNEQFF
- | - | 15 | TRBV6-1 | CASSEALGQNYEQYF
- | TRBD1 | 16 | TRBV19 | CASSTRTGYYNSPLHF
- | - | 13 | TRBV5-6 | CASSPVGGDGYTF
- | TRBD1 | 15 | TRBV6-5 | CASSLQGAAGYGYTF
- | TRBD2 | 13 | TRBV6-5 | CASTPSGRETQYF
- | - | 15 | TRBV3-1/TRBV3-2 | CASSQETQSYNEQFF
- | TRBD1 | 14 | TRBV7-9 | CASARGQGADTQYF
- | - | 12 | TRBV6-5 | CASTSLDTRQYF
- | - | 15 | TRBV5-1 | CASSLVGTENTEAFF
once | TRBD1 | 15 | TRBV14 | CASSSWTGSVTEAFF
- | TRBD1 | 14 | TRBV6-5 | CASSLGTGSYEQYF
- | - | 14 | TRBV19 | CASSISRLSYEQYF
- | - | 14 | TRBV27 | CASSRPGVQETQYF
- | - | 11 | TRBV2 | CASKRQETQYF
- | TRBD1 | 14 | TRBV28 | CAGGAGGINQPQHF
once | TRBD1 | 16 | TRBV9 | CASSGGQGASNAWVFF
- | - | 13 | TRBV5-1 | CASSLDWSNEQFF
- | TRBD1 | 15 | TRBV7-2 | CASSNRQGSGNTIYF
- | - | 14 | TRBV25-1 | CASGTGTLNEKLFF
- | - | 15 | TRBV28 | CASSGPFQGNTEAFF
- | TRBD1 | 14 | TRBV5-4 | CASSSGQELYEQYF
- | TRBD2 | 17 | TRBV4-2 | CASSQDWAGTSDVAWYF
- | TRBD1 | 15 | TRBV28 | CASSLLGTGSHEQYF
- | - | 13 | TRBV5-1 | CASKGDINTEAFF
once | - | 12 | TRBV5-1 | CASSLDLDTQYF
- | - | 14 | TRBV4-1 | CASTAGRGTDTQYF
- | TRBD2 | 16 | TRBV5-1 | CASSFVSGGHTDTQYF
- | - | 16 | TRBV28 | CASIQGESFANYGYTF
- | - | 17 | TRBV2 | CASSDGGGWSYNSPLHF
- | - | 13 | TRBV6-5 | CASRNAQAGEQYF
- | - | 14 | TRBV18 | CASSHRTDNTEAFF